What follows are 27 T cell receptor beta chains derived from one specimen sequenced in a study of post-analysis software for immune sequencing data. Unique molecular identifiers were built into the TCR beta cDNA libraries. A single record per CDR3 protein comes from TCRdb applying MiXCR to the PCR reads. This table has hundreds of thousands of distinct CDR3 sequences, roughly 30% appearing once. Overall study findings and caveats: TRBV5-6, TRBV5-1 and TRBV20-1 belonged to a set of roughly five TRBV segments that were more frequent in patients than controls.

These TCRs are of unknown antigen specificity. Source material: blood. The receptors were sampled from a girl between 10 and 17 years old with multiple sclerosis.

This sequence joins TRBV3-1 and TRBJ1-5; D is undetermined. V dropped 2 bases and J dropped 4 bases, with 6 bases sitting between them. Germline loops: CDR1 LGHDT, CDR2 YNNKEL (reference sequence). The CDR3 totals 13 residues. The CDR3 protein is CASSQMVNQPQHF. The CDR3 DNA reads TGTGCCAGCAGCCAAATGGTAAATCAGCCCCAGCATTTT.

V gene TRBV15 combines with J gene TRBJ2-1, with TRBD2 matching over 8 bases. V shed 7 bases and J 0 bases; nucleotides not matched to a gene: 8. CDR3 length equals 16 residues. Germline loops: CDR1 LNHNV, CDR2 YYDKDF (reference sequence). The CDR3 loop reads CATNPGGTSSYNEQFF. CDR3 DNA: TGTGCCACCAACCCGGGAGGGACGAGCTCCTACAATGAGCAGTTCTTC.

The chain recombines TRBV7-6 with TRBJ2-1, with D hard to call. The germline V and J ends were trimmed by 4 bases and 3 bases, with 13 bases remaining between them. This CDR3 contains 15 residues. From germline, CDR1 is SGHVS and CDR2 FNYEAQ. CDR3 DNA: TGTGCCAGCAGCTCGGCGAACCGTAACTACAATGAGCAGTTCTTC. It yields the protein CASSSANRNYNEQFF.

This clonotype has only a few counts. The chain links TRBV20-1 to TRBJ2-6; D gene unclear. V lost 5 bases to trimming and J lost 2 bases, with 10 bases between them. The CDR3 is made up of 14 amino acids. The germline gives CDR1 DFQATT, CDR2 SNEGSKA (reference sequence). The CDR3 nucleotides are TGCAGTGCTGCCCGAATGGCTGGGGCCAACGTCCTGACTTTC. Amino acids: CSAARMAGANVLTF.

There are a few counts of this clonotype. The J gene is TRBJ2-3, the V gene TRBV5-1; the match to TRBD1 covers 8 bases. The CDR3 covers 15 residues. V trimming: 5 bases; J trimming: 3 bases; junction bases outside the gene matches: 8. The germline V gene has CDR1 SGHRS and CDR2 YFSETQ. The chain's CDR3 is CASRPDRGRTDTQYF. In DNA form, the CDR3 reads TGCGCCAGCAGACCCGACAGGGGAAGGACAGATACGCAGTATTTT.

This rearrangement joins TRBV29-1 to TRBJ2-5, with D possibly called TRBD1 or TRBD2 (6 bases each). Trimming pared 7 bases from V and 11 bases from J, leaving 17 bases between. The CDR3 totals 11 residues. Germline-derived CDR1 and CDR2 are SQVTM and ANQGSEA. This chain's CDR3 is CSGGGDNEQYF. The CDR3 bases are TGCAGCGGCGGCGGGGACAATGAGCAGTACTTC. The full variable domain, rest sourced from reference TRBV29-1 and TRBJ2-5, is SAVISQKPSRDICQRGTSLTIQCQVDSQVTMMFWYRQQPGQSLTLIATANQGSEATYESGFVIDKFPISRPNLTFSTLTVSNMSPEDSSIYLCSGGGDNEQYFGPGTRLLVL.

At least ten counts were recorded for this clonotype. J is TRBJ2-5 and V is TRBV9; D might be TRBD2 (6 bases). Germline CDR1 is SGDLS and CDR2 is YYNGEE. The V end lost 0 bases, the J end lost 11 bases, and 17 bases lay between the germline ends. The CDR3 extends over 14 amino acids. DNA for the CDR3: TGTGCCAGCAGCGTAGGGGCGGGATTAAGGGAGCAGTACTTC. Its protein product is CASSVGAGLREQYF.

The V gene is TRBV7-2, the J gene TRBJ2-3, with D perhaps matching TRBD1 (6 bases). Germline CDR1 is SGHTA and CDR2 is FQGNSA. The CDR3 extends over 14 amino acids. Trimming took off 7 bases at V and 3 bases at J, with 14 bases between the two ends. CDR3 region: CASTSGHITDTQYF. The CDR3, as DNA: TGTGCCAGCACCTCGGGACACATAACAGATACGCAGTATTTT.

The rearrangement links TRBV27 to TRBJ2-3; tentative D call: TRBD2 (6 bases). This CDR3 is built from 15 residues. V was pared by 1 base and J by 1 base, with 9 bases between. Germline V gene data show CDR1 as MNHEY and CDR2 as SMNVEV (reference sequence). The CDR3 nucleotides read TGTGCCAGCAGTTTATATCGCGGGGGCACAGATACGCAGTATTTT. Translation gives CASSLYRGGTDTQYF.

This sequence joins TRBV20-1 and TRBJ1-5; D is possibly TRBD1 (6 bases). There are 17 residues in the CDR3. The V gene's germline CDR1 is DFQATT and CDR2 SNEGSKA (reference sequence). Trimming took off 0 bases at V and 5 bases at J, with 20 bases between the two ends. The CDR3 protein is CSARDLAEFGGYQPQHF. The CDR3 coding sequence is TGCAGTGCTAGAGATTTGGCGGAATTTGGGGGCTATCAGCCCCAGCATTTT.

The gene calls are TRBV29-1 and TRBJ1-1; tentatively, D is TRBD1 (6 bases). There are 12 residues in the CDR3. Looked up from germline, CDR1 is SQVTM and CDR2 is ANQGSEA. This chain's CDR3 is CTGSRGGSEAFF. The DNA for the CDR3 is TGCACGGGGAGCAGGGGTGGCTCTGAAGCTTTCTTT.

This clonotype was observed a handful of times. CDR3 DNA: TGCGCCAGCAGCCAAGTCTGGGGAAACACTGAAGCTTTCTTT. Protein sequence: CASSQVWGNTEAFF. The chain is built from TRBV4-1 and TRBJ1-1; D remains unclear. CDR1 is MGHRA and CDR2 is YSYEKL in the germline V gene. The CDR3 is made up of 14 amino acids. The V end lost 1 base, the J end lost 2 bases, and 8 bases lay between the germline ends.

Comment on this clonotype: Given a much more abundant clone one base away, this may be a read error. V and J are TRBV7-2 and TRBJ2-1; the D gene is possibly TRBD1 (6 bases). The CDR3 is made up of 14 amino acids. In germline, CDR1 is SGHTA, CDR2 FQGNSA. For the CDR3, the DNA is TGTGCCAGCAGCACCAGGGGATCGGTCAATGGGCAGTTCTTC. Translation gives CASSTRGSVNGQFF.

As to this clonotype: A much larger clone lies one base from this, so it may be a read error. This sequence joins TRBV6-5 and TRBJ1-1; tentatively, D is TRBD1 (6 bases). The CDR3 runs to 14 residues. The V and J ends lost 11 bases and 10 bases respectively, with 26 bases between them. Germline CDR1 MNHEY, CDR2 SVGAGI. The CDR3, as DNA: TGTGCCGGCATCCGGGGGGGCGGACAAGGTATAGCTTTCTTT. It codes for CAGIRGGGQGIAFF.

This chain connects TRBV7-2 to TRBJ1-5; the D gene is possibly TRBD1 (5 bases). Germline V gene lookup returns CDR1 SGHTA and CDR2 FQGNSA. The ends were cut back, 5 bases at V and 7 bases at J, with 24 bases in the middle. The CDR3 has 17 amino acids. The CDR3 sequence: CASSTAPRGGPGQPQHF. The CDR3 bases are TGTGCCAGCAGCACCGCTCCTCGGGGGGGTCCAGGCCAGCCCCAGCATTTT.

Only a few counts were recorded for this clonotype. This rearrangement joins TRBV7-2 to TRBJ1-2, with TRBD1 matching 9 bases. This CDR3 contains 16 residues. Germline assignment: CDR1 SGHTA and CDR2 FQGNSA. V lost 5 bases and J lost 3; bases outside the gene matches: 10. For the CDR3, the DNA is TGTGCCAGCAGCGCGCCCAGGACAGGGGCTTACTATGGCTACACCTTC. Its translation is CASSAPRTGAYYGYTF.

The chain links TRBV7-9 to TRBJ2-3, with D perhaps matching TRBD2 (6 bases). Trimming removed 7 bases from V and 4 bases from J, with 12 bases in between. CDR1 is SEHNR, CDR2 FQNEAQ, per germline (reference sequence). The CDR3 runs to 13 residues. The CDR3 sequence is CASNPTSADTQYF. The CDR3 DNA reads TGTGCCAGCAACCCGACTAGTGCAGATACGCAGTATTTT.

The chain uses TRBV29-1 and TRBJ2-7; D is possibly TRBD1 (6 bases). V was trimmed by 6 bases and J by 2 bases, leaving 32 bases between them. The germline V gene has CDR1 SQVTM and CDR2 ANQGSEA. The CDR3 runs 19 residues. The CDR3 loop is CSVQARALPGRGGAYEQYF. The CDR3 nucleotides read TGCAGCGTCCAAGCCAGGGCCCTACCGGGTCGAGGGGGTGCCTACGAGCAGTACTTC.

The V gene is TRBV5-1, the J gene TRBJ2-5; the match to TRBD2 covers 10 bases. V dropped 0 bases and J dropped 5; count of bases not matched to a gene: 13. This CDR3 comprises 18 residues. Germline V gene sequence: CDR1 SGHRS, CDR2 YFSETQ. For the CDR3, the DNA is TGCGCCAGCAGCTTGGGACTAGCGGGCGCCACTTTATGGGAGACCCAGTACTTC. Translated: CASSLGLAGATLWETQYF.

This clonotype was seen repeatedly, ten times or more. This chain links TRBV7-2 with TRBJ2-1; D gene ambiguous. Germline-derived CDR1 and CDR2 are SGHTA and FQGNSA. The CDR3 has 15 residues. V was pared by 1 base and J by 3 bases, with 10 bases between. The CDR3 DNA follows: TGTGCCAGCAGCTTAGGACGCTGGGACTACAATGAGCAGTTCTTC. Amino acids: CASSLGRWDYNEQFF.

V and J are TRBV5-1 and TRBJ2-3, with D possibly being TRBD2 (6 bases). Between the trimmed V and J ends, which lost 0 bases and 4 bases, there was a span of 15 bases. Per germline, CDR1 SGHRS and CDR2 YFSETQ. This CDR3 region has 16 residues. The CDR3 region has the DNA TGCGCCAGCAGCTTGGGGTCTGCGGGGATGGCAGATACGCAGTATTTT. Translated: CASSLGSAGMADTQYF.

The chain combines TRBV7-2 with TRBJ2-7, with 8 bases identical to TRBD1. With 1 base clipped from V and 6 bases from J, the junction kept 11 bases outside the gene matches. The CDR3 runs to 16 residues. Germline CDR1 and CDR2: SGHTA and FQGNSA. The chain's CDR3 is CASSLGGGRGRGEQYF. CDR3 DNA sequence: TGTGCCAGCAGCTTAGGTGGGGGCAGGGGGCGTGGCGAGCAGTACTTC.

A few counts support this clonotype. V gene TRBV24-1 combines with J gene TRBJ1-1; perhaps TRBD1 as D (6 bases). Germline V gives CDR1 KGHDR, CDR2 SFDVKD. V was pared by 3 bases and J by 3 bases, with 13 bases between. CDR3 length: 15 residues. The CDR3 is CATSDGDRTHTEAFF. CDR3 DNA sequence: TGTGCCACCAGTGATGGTGACAGGACGCACACTGAAGCTTTCTTT.

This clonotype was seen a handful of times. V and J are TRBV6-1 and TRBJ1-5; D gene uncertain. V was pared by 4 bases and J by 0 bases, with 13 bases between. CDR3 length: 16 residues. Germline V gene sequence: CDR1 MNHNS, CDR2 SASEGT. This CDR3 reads CASSGLAGYSNQPQHF. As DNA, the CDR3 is TGTGCCAGCAGTGGATTGGCGGGGTATAGCAATCAGCCCCAGCATTTT.

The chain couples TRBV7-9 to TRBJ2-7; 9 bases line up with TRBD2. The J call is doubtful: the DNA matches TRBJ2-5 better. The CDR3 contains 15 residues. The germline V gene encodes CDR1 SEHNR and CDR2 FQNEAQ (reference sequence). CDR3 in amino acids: CASSYGLAPPGTQYF. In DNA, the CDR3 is TGTGCCAGCAGCTACGGACTAGCGCCCCCGGGGACCCAGTACTTC.

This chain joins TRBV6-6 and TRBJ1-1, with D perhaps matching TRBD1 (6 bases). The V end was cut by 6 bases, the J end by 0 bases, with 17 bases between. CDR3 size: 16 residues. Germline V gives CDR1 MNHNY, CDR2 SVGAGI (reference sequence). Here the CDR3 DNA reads TGTGCCAGCAGGAAGACAGGCGTAGTTATGAACACTGAAGCTTTCTTT. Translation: CASRKTGVVMNTEAFF.

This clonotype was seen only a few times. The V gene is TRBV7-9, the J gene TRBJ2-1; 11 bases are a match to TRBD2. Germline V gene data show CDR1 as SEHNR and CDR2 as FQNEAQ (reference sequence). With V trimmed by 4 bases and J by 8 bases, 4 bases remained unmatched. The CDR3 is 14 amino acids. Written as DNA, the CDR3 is TGTGCCAGCAGCTCCCGGACTAGCGGGTATGAGCAGTTCTTC. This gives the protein CASSSRTSGYEQFF.